This paragraph covers one TCR beta chain sequence. This clone has only a few counts. The antigen it binds to is not known. One base away there is no much larger clone; base qualities are not given. This sample was taken from a study of metastatic and nonmetastatic thyroid tumors (dated by TCRdb to 2019 to 2021). With regard to the full study: Repertoires were compared across peripheral blood and tumor or nodule tissue samples from malignant and benign thyroid patients. General study outcomes and caveats: In both blood and tumor samples, malignant tumors were reported to have significantly higher TCR beta diversity than benign nodules.

Per the germline V gene, MNHEY is the CDR1 and SVGAGI is the CDR2. The CDR3 goes from the cysteine to the phenylalanine over 15 residues. Only the CDR3 DNA stays, 45 bases, in frame from base 1. Trimmed from V: 4 bases; trimmed from J: 7 bases; junction bases lacking a gene match: 5. Before undergoing thyroid surgery, none of the patients had been given any kind of treatment. Using T-cell receptor beta sequencing, the study looked back at clinical samples from patients collected from about 2011 to 2018. Library preparation was by PCR. These reads were obtained on an Illumina HiSeq 4000. High-throughput sequencing was used to profile the TCR beta-chain CDR3 region of each patient. Under the source paper's analysis protocol: CDR3 differences across clinicopathological groups were used to build a classifier for discriminating distant-metastatic papillary thyroid cancer patients. The Shannon index was used to measure repertoire diversity, and the Morisita-Horn index was used to measure how similar tumor and blood repertoires were. In TCRdb, the public reads were trimmed at Q25 with fastp and aligned with MiXCR, with productive beta chains retained. Here the V and J calls rest on TCRdb's processing, not on the authors' analysis. The sample table contains about 24,000 clones; only one count was recorded for around 20% of them. The ten largest account for approximately 8% of the sample.

The receptor's source is a female donor with papillary thyroid cancer or a benign thyroid nodule (not recorded which). Some clones in this sample may be carry-over from other donors' samples. The chain links TRBV6-5 with TRBJ2-6; 9 bases in the middle match TRBD2. The sequenced sample was blood. The CDR3 loop reads CASSSSGIGANVLTF. The base sequence is TGTGCCAGCAGTTCTAGCGGGATTGGTGCCAACGTCCTGACTTTC.